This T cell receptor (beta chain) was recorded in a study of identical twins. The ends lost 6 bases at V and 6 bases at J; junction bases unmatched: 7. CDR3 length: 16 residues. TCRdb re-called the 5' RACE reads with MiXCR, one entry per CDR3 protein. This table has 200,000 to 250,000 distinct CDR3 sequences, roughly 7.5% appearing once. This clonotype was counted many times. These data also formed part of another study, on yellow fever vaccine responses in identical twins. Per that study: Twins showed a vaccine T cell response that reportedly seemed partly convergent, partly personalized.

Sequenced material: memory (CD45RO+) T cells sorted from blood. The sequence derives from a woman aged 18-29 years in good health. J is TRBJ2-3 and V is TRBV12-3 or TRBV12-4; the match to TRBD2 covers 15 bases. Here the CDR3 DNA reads TGTGCCAGCAGCCAAGGACTAGCGGGGGGGAGGGATACGCAGTATTTT. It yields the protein CASSQGLAGGRDTQYF.